Presented here are 13 T cell receptor beta chains from one specimen sequenced in a study of early T cells in non-severe SARS-CoV-2 infection. Via MiXCR, TCRdb re-called the 5' RACE reads, giving one row per CDR3 protein. The top ten hold approximately 16% of the sample, which has roughly 40,000 distinct CDR3 sequences, about 12% seen once. The sequenced sample was whole blood. Receptors were obtained from an adult who was a healthcare worker with PCR-confirmed SARS-CoV-2 infection or an uninfected control (not recorded which).

This clonotype was counted many times. The V gene is TRBV3-1, the J gene TRBJ2-2; D is undetermined. Germline CDR1 reads LGHDT; CDR2 reads YNNKEL (reference sequence). The CDR3 covers 14 residues. V was clipped by 0 bases and J by 6 bases, with 8 bases between them. This chain's CDR3 is CASSQDLFPGELFF. The CDR3 nucleotides are TGTGCCAGCAGCCAAGATCTTTTCCCCGGGGAGCTGTTTTTT.

For this clonotype: A much larger clone differs from this one at a single base, so this may be a read error. V and J are TRBV20-1 and TRBJ2-7; no definite D call. Trimming took off 5 bases at V and 4 bases at J, with 9 bases between the two ends. This CDR3 region has 11 residues. Germline-derived CDR1 and CDR2 are DFQATT and SNEGSKA (reference sequence). CDR3: CSALSTYEQYF. The CDR3 DNA sequence: TGCAGTGCTTTGTCGACTTACGAGCAGTACTTC.

V gene TRBV7-6 combines with J gene TRBJ1-1; possibly TRBD1 for D (5 bases). Germline CDR1 reads SGHVS; CDR2 reads FNYEAQ. Trimming pared 4 bases from V and 0 bases from J, leaving 12 bases between. The CDR3 runs to 15 residues. CDR3 in amino acids: CASSWGNSMNTEAFF. CDR3 DNA sequence: TGTGCCAGCAGCTGGGGGAACAGTATGAACACTGAAGCTTTCTTT.

The rearrangement links TRBV5-4 to TRBJ2-1; 7 positions agree with TRBD1. V trimming: 3 bases; J trimming: 2 bases; junction bases outside the gene matches: 8. This CDR3 is built from 16 residues. Germline values: CDR1 SGHNT, CDR2 YYREEE (reference sequence). The CDR3, as DNA: TGTGCCAGCAGCTCTCAGACAGGGACAGCCTACAATGAGCAGTTCTTC. It encodes CASSSQTGTAYNEQFF.

V usage is TRBV20-1 and J usage is TRBJ2-1; D is unresolved. The CDR3 is made up of 12 amino acids. Trimming took off 3 bases at V and 7 bases at J, with 10 bases between the two ends. Per the germline V gene, CDR1 is DFQATT and CDR2 is SNEGSKA (reference sequence). CDR3 in amino acids: CSASARLNEQFF. As DNA, the CDR3 is TGCAGTGCTAGCGCAAGACTGAATGAGCAGTTCTTC.

The chain is built from TRBV7-2 and TRBJ1-1; D is unresolved. This CDR3 comprises 13 residues. Trimming cost V 1 base and J 9 bases, with 12 bases left between them. Germline CDR1 reads SGHTA; CDR2 reads FQGNSA. The CDR3 sequence: CASSLGPFFQAFF. In DNA form, the CDR3 reads TGTGCCAGCAGCTTAGGGCCCTTTTTCCAAGCTTTCTTT. Supplemented by reference TRBV7-2 and TRBJ1-1, the full variable domain reads GAGVSQSPSNKVTEKGKDVELRCDPISGHTALYWYRQSLGQGLEFLIYFQGNSAPDKSGLPSDRFSAERTGGSVSTLTIQRTQQEDSAVYLCASSLGPFFQAFFGQGTRLTVV.

The chain uses TRBV11-2 and TRBJ2-3, with 7 bases that match TRBD1. With V trimmed by 5 bases and J by 10 bases, 24 bases remained unmatched. The germline V gene encodes CDR1 SGHAT and CDR2 FQNNGV. The CDR3 spans 18 residues. CDR3 loop: CASSPKGATTFTELAQYF. The CDR3 DNA is TGTGCCAGCAGCCCAAAGGGGGCCACCACATTCACGGAGCTTGCGCAGTATTTT.

CDR3: CASSRTVNQPQHF. The CDR3 DNA reads TGTGCCAGCAGCCGGACAGTAAATCAGCCCCAGCATTTT. This rearrangement joins TRBV7-2 to TRBJ1-5; TRBD1 might be the D (6 bases). In germline, CDR1 is SGHTA, CDR2 FQGNSA. The V end was cut by 5 bases, the J end by 4 bases, with 9 bases between. This CDR3 contains 13 residues.

Many counts were recorded for this clonotype. The gene calls are TRBV6-6 and TRBJ1-3, with 7 bases lining up with TRBD1. CDR1 is MNHNY and CDR2 is SVGAGI in the germline V gene (reference sequence). Germline trimming cut 6 bases from V and 2 bases from J; bases unmatched to any gene: 7. The CDR3 has 15 residues. The CDR3 bases are TGTGCCAGCAGGACAGGGCGACCCGCTGGAAACACCATATATTTT. It encodes CASRTGRPAGNTIYF.

This clonotype was observed many times. The chain joins TRBV12-3 or TRBV12-4 to TRBJ2-3; no definite D call. The CDR3 length is 15 residues. Between the trimmed V and J ends, which lost 4 bases and 2 bases, there was a span of 13 bases. This chain's CDR3 is CASSSRRNPTDTQYF. CDR3 sequence (DNA): TGTGCCAGCAGTTCCCGACGAAACCCCACAGATACGCAGTATTTT.

The chain has TRBV12-3 or TRBV12-4 and TRBJ2-7, with TRBD2 matching 13 bases. The CDR3 is made up of 14 amino acids. J was trimmed by 6 bases and V by 5 bases; bases with no gene match: 4. This CDR3 reads CASSTSGGASEQYF. The CDR3 DNA sequence: TGTGCCAGCAGTACTAGCGGGGGGGCCAGCGAGCAGTACTTC.

This clonotype was detected ten times or more. The chain employs TRBV20-1 and TRBJ1-5, with D tentatively TRBD1 (6 bases). The CDR3 runs 15 residues. Trimming took off 3 bases at V and 4 bases at J, with 16 bases between the two ends. Germline V gene data show CDR1 as DFQATT and CDR2 as SNEGSKA (reference sequence). CDR3 in DNA: TGCAGTGCTAGGTCCCTCGGACAGAGAAATCAGCCCCAGCATTTT. It codes for CSARSLGQRNQPQHF.

This clonotype was recorded once. The chain uses TRBV2 and TRBJ2-3; D call uncertain. Trimming left V 2 bases short and J 2 bases short, with 11 bases between. The CDR3 has 15 amino acids. Per the germline V gene, CDR1 is SNHLY and CDR2 is FYNNEI. Here the CDR3 reads CASSESLRYTDTQYF. The CDR3 region has the DNA TGTGCCAGCAGTGAATCATTACGATACACAGATACGCAGTATTTT. The full variable domain, with the rest looked up from reference TRBV2 and TRBJ2-3, is EPEVTQTPSHQVTQMGQEVILRCVPISNHLYFYWYRQILGQKVEFLVSFYNNEISEKSEIFDDQFSVERPDGSNFTLKIRSTKLEDSAMYFCASSESLRYTDTQYFGPGTRLTVL.